Below, 7 T cell receptor beta chains from the same sample are listed, as sequenced in a study of vaccination and CD4 T cells after COVID-19. No antigen has been assigned to these receptors. The Oncomine TCR Beta short-read assay was applied to DNA of cultured CD4+ T cells. TCRdb processed the PCR reads anew with MiXCR; each CDR3 protein has one entry. The table records more than 9,500 distinct CDR3 sequences, 53% of them present only once. The treatment was: approximately nine-day PBMC culture with coronavirus spike peptide pools or control peptides (ViraFEST assay). The sample comprised CD4+ T cells from blood, cultured in vitro. These receptors originate from a human donor who had recovered from COVID-19.

The CDR3: CASAPYPTNYGYTF. The CDR3 DNA reads as TGTGCCAGTGCCCCTTACCCCACTAACTATGGCTACACCTTC. This chain links TRBV19 with TRBJ1-2, with D hard to call. Looked up from germline, CDR1 is LNHDA and CDR2 is SQIVND (reference sequence). Trimming cost V 8 bases and J 0 bases, with 13 bases left between them. There are 14 residues in the CDR3.

This clonotype showed up just a few times. The gene calls are TRBV6-2 or TRBV6-3 and TRBJ1-1; D gene ambiguous. The CDR3 covers 14 residues. Deletions cut 6 bases from V and 4 bases from J, with 15 bases between. Germline loops: CDR1 MNHEY, CDR2 SVGEGT. The CDR3 bases are TGTGCCAGCAGACCCACCGGGGAAGGCACTGAAGCTTTCTTT. This codes for CASRPTGEGTEAFF.

The V and J genes are TRBV2 and TRBJ1-6, with 7 bases identical to TRBD1. The germline V gene encodes CDR1 SNHLY and CDR2 FYNNEI. V lost 6 bases, J lost 6 bases, and 8 bases stayed unmatched. This CDR3 region has 15 residues. CDR3 loop: CASRTQGVPNSPLHF. CDR3 DNA: TGTGCCAGCAGGACCCAGGGGGTTCCTAATTCACCCCTCCACTTT.

The genes are TRBV5-4 and TRBJ2-7; a weak D match, TRBD2 (6 bases). V was clipped by 2 bases and J by 5 bases, with 11 bases between them. The CDR3 totals 13 residues. Germline V gene lookup returns CDR1 SGHNT and CDR2 YYREEE (reference sequence). The CDR3: CASSLLGGDEQYF. CDR3 coding DNA: TGTGCCAGCAGCTTATTGGGGGGTGACGAGCAGTACTTC.

The J gene is TRBJ2-2, the V gene TRBV29-1; D is ambiguous. CDR1 and CDR2 (germline): SQVTM, ANQGSEA. V was clipped by 4 bases and J by 0 bases, with 9 bases between them. The CDR3 runs to 14 residues. The CDR3 region is CSVAAATNTGELFF. The CDR3 bases are TGCAGCGTTGCGGCAGCAACGAACACCGGGGAGCTGTTTTTT.

To note about this clonotype: Relative to the germline gene, one junction end is altered; a read error may explain this. The chain employs TRBV20-1 and TRBJ2-7; TRBD1 agrees at 7 bases. The length of the CDR3 is 14 residues. In germline, CDR1 is DFQATT, CDR2 SNEGSKA (reference sequence). Written as DNA, the CDR3 is TGCAGTGCCAGAGGGAGAGGGGGCCGGGACGAGCAGTACTTC. It codes for CSARGRGGRDEQYF.

This rearrangement joins TRBV6-5 to TRBJ2-1; a possible D gene is TRBD2 (6 bases). Deletions cut 0 bases from V and 7 bases from J, with 19 bases between. CDR3 size: 17 residues. CDR1 and CDR2 from the germline V gene are MNHEY and SVGAGI. The CDR3 spells CASSYSVTGGTANEQFF. In DNA, the CDR3 is TGTGCCAGCAGTTACTCGGTAACAGGAGGGACCGCAAATGAGCAGTTCTTC.